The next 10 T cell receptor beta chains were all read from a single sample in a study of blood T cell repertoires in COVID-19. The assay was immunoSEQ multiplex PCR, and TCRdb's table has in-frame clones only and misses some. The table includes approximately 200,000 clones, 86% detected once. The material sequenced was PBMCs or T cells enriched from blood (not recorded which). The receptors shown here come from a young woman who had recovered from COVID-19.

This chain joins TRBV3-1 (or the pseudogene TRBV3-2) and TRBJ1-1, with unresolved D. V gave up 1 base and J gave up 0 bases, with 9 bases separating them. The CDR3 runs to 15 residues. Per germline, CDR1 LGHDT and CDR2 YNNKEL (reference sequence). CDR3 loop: CASSQVLAVNTEAFF. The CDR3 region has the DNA TGTGCCAGCAGCCAAGTACTGGCGGTGAACACTGAAGCTTTCTTT.

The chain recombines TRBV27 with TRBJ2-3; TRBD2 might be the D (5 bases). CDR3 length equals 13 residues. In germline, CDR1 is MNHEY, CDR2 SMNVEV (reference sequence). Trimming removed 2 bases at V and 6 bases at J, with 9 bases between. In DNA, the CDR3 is TGTGCCAGCAGTTTAAGGCAGCGGGATACGCAGTATTTT. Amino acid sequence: CASSLRQRDTQYF.

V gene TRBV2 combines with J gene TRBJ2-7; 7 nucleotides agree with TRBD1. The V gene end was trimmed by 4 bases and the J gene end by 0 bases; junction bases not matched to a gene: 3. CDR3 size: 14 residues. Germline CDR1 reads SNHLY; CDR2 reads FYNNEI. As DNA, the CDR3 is TGTGCCAGCAGTGGAGGACAGGTCTCCTACGAGCAGTACTTC. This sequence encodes CASSGGQVSYEQYF.

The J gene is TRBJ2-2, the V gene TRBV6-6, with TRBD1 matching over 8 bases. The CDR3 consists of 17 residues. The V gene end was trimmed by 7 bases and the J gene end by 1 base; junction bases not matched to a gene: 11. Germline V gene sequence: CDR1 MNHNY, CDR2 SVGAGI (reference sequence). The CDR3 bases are TGTGCCAGCATTCGGACAGGGTCCCCCGGGAACACCGGGGAGCTGTTTTTT. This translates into CASIRTGSPGNTGELFF.

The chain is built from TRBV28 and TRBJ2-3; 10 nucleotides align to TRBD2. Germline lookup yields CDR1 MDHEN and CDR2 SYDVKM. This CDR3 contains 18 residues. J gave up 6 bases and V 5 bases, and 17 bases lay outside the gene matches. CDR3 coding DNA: TGTGCCAGCAGTACCTTAATTTCGGTAGCGGGAGGCCCGGATACGCAGTATTTT. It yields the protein CASSTLISVAGGPDTQYF.

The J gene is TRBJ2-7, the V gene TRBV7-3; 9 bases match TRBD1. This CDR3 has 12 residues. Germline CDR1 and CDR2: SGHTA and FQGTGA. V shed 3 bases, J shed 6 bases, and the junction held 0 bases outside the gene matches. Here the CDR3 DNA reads TGTGCCAGCAGCTTGGACAGGGGCGAGCAGTACTTC. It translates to CASSLDRGEQYF.

CDR3 nucleotides: TGCGCCAGCAGCCATAGCCCGACAGGGGGGACTGAAGCTTTCTTT. It yields the protein CASSHSPTGGTEAFF. J is TRBJ1-1 and V is TRBV4-1; TRBD1 matches at 9 bases. Germline V lookup: CDR1 MGHRA, CDR2 YSYEKL. Unmatched junction bases numbered 7, after V lost 3 bases and J lost 5 bases. This CDR3 region has 15 residues.

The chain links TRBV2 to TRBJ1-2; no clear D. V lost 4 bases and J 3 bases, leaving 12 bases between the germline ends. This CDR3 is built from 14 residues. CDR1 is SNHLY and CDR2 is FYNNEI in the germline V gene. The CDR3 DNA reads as TGTGCCAGCAGTGTACTCACAGTGGACTATGGCTACACCTTC. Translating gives CASSVLTVDYGYTF.

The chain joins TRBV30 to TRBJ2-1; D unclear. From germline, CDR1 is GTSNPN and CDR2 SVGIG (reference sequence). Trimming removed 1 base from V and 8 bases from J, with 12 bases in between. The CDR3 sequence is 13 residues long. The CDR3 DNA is TGTGCCTGGAGTGGGAGTTTGAGCGATGAGCAGTTCTTC. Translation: CAWSGSLSDEQFF. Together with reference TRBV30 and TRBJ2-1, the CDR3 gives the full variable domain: SQTIHQWPATLVQPVGSPLSLECTVEGTSNPNLYWYRQAAGRGLQLLFYSVGIGQISSEVPQNLSASRPQDRQFILSSKKLLLSDSGFYLCAWSGSLSDEQFFGPGTRLTVL.

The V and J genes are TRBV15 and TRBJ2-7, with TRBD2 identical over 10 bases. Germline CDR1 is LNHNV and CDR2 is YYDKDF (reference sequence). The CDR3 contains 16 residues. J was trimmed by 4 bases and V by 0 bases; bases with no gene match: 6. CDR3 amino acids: CATSRDRPSGGYEQYF. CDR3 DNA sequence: TGTGCCACCAGCAGAGATCGTCCTAGCGGGGGTTACGAGCAGTACTTC.